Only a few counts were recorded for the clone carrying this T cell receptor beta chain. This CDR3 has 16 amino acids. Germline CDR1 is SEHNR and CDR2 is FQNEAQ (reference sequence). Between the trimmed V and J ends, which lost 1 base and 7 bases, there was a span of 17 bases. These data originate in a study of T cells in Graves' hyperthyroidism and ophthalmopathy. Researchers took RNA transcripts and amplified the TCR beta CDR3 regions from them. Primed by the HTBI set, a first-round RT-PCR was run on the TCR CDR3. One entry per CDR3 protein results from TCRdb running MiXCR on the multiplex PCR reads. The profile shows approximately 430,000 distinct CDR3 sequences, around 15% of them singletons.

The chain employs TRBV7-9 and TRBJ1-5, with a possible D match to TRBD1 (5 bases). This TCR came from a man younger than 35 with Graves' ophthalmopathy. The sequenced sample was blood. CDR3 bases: TGTGCCAGCAGCTTAGTGGGGACTGGGAGAGACCAGCCCCAGCATTTT. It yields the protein CASSLVGTGRDQPQHF.